These T cell receptor beta chains were read from a single sample in a study of shared clonotypes between healthy human individuals. Only in-frame clones appear in the TCRdb table, and some are missing; sequencing was by immunoSEQ multiplex PCR. The data contain some 2.3 million clones, 85% to 95% of them singletons. Sequencing input: naive CD4+ T cells from PBMCs. Receptor source: a man aged 18 to 30 in good health. Some clones in this sample may be carry-over from other donors' samples. Each CDR3 is given with its conserved first and last residue. A D gene is named only where the DNA matches it firmly. Not every row has a clone size; where given, it reads once, few, many or a size class.

v_call	d_call	j_call	clone_size	cdr3_aa	cdr3_nt
TRBV10-3	-	TRBJ2-1	-	CAISYDPPGSSYNEQFF	TGTGCCATCAGTTACGACCCTCCAGGGTCCTCCTACAATGAGCAGTTCTTC
TRBV5-1	-	TRBJ2-3	-	CASSLGPGQTMGADTQYF	TGCGCCAGCAGCTTGGGGCCCGGACAGACAATGGGTGCAGATACGCAGTATTTT
TRBV30	TRBD1	TRBJ1-2	once	CAYPDRGSTGYTF	TGTGCCTATCCCGACAGGGGGTCAACTGGCTACACCTTC
TRBV28	-	TRBJ1-5	-	CASSIAPGQPQHF	TGTGCCAGCAGTATTGCTCCGGGTCAGCCCCAGCATTTT
TRBV19	-	TRBJ1-5	-	CASNQDRLNQPQHF	TGTGCCAGTAACCAAGACAGGTTGAATCAGCCCCAGCATTTT
TRBV25-1	TRBD1	TRBJ2-5	-	CASSQTGLGQETQYF	TGTGCCAGCAGCCAGACAGGGTTGGGCCAAGAGACCCAGTACTTC
TRBV12-5	-	TRBJ2-1	-	CASGLRDPGSYNEQFF	TGTGCTAGTGGGCTCCGGGATCCCGGGTCCTACAATGAGCAGTTCTTC
TRBV27	TRBD1	TRBJ2-1	-	CASSTGGSSYNEQFF	TGTGCCAGCTCAACAGGGGGGAGCTCCTACAATGAGCAGTTCTTC
TRBV19	-	TRBJ2-7	-	CASSIDPGSYEQYF	TGTGCCAGTAGTATAGACCCAGGGTCGTACGAGCAGTACTTC
TRBV28	-	TRBJ2-7	-	CASSQLTYEQYF	TGTGCCAGCAGTCAATTGACTTACGAGCAGTACTTC
TRBV9	-	TRBJ2-3	few	CASSPSTDTQYF	TGTGCCAGCAGCCCCAGCACAGATACGCAGTATTTT
TRBV5-5	-	TRBJ2-7	-	CASSLADTSSYEQYF	TGTGCCAGCAGCTTAGCGGACACCAGCTCCTACGAGCAGTACTTC
TRBV6-6	TRBD1	TRBJ1-2	-	CAGSSGDRAGNGYTF	TGTGCCGGGAGCTCGGGGGACAGGGCAGGAAATGGCTACACCTTC
TRBV11-2	-	TRBJ1-3	-	CASSLRYIRSYSGNTIYF	TGTGCCAGCAGCTTGAGGTACATTCGGTCCTACTCTGGAAACACCATATATTTT
TRBV4-2	TRBD1	TRBJ1-4	few	CASRGTGDEKLFF	TGTGCCAGCAGAGGGACAGGGGATGAAAAACTGTTTTTT
TRBV5-1	-	TRBJ1-2	-	CASSSIPGASYGYTF	TGCGCCAGCAGCTCCATCCCCGGGGCCTCCTATGGCTACACCTTC
TRBV28	-	TRBJ2-7	-	CASSTTNAEGSYEQYF	TGTGCCAGCAGCACCACAAATGCGGAGGGTTCCTACGAGCAGTACTTC
TRBV4-2	-	TRBJ2-7	-	CASSQGGGGGDYEQYF	TGTGCCAGCAGCCAAGGGGGCGGAGGCGGGGACTACGAGCAGTACTTC
TRBV25-1	-	TRBJ1-2	-	CASSESTLDGYTF	TGTGCCAGCAGTGAATCCACTCTTGATGGCTACACCTTC
TRBV19	TRBD1	TRBJ2-2	few	CASNPWDRGNTGELFF	TGTGCCAGTAACCCCTGGGACAGGGGAAACACCGGGGAGCTGTTTTTT
TRBV18	TRBD1	TRBJ2-5	-	CASSPLYRGETQYF	TGTGCCAGCTCACCACTTTACAGGGGCGAGACCCAGTACTTC
TRBV5-6	-	TRBJ1-1	-	CASSLKGGTEAFF	TGTGCCAGCAGCTTGAAAGGGGGCACTGAAGCTTTCTTT
TRBV9	TRBD1	TRBJ2-3	-	CASSVGQGVFGTQYF	TGTGCCAGCAGCGTAGGACAGGGGGTGTTTGGTACGCAGTATTTT
TRBV6-5	TRBD2	TRBJ2-3	-	CASRLAGGADTQYF	TGTGCCAGCAGATTAGCGGGAGGGGCAGATACGCAGTATTTT
TRBV7-9	-	TRBJ2-3	-	CASSPQGRSTDTQYF	TGTGCCAGCAGCCCACAGGGTCGGAGCACAGATACGCAGTATTTT
TRBV4-2	-	TRBJ1-5	-	CASSPAPQGPQPQHF	TGTGCCAGCAGCCCGGCCCCCCAAGGGCCTCAGCCCCAGCATTTT
TRBV6-1	-	TRBJ1-3	-	CASSEAWRNTIYF	TGTGCCAGCAGTGAAGCCTGGCGAAACACCATATATTTT
TRBV2	-	TRBJ1-4	-	CASSEQGGNEKLFF	TGTGCCAGCAGTGAACAGGGAGGGAATGAAAAACTGTTTTTT